This paragraph covers one T cell receptor (beta chain) sequence. Its antigen is not yet known. No base quality information exists; no much larger clone differs at one position. Library construction relied on RT-PCR. Sequencing was carried out with an Illumina HiSeq 2500. TCRdb ran its own pipeline on the public reads, namely fastp trimming at Q25 and MiXCR clone calling, and kept in-frame beta chains. Duplicate CDR3 protein sequences are folded into a single record with the most common DNA and genes. Counted in this sample were roughly 650,000 distinct CDR3 sequences; around a sixth of them appeared once. Around a tenth of the sample comes from the top ten. This record belongs to a study of response to subunit inactivated influenza vaccine (dated by TCRdb to the late 2010s). Study-level background: Deep quantitative profiling of the T cell receptor repertoire was used in the study to follow responses to a trivalent subunit inactivated influenza vaccine.

What the authors observed across the whole study: The authors proposed that each seasonal influenza vaccination may bring in only a limited number of new T cells.

Its CDR3 holds 13 amino acids, cysteine through phenylalanine. The retained sequence is limited to the CDR3, 39 bases, with the frame set at the first base. CDR1 and CDR2, looked up from the germline V gene, are SGHVS and FQNEAQ. V is shortened by 3 bases, J by 6 bases, and the region joining them spans 12 bases. The clonotype was recovered from a man between 45 and 60 years old who received an inactivated influenza vaccine. Donor details come from another sample of the same person, matched by shared clones. This sample comprised PBMCs from blood, obtained about 12 days after vaccination. The rearrangement combines TRBV7-8 with TRBJ2-7; the D gene identity is not certain. CDR3 loop: CASSLVGKPEQYF. DNA sequence: TGTGCCAGCAGCTTGGTAGGGAAACCCGAGCAGTACTTC.